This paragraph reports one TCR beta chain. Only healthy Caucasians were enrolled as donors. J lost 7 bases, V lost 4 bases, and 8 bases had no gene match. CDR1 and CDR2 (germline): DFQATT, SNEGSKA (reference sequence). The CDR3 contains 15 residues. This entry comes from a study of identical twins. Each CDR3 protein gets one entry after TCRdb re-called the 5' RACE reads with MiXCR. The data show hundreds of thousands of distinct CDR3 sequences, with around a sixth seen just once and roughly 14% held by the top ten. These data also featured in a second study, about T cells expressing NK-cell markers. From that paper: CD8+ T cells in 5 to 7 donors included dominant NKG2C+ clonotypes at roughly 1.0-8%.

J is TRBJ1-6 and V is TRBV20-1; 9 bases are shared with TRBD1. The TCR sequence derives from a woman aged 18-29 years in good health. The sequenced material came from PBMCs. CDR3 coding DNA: TGCAGTGCTATCCGGACAGGGGTGGGCAATTCACCCCTCCACTTT. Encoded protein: CSAIRTGVGNSPLHF.